These 27 T cell receptor beta chains came from one sample sequenced in a study of blood T cell repertoires in COVID-19 (dated by TCRdb to 2020 to 2022). The receptor library was made with the immunoSEQ multiplex PCR assay. TCRdb carries this immuneACCESS record with in-frame sequences only. Its versions omit some clonotypes, under half of them owing to an unresolved V gene in the studies checked, with the rest unexplained. This sample holds about 140,000 clones; over 80% were observed only once. Together, the top ten hold 6.2% of the sample. The sequenced sample was PBMCs or T cells enriched from blood (not recorded which). The origin of the receptors is a woman aged 40 to 50 who had recovered from COVID-19.

The rearrangement joins TRBV19 to TRBJ1-1; D uncertain. V was cut by 5 bases and J by 1 base, with 11 bases left in between. Germline CDR1 and CDR2: LNHDA and SQIVND (reference sequence). The CDR3 runs 14 residues. Here the CDR3 DNA reads TGTGCCAGTAGTGAGGGAAGGAGGAACACTGAAGCTTTCTTT. Its protein is CASSEGRRNTEAFF.

This clone has only one observation. V and J are TRBV3-1 (or the pseudogene TRBV3-2) and TRBJ1-1; D is undetermined. Germline V gives CDR1 LGHDT, CDR2 YNNKEL (reference sequence). V gave up 0 bases and J gave up 1 base, with 6 bases separating them. CDR3 size: 14 residues. The CDR3 here is CASSQDGGNTEAFF. CDR3 in DNA: TGTGCCAGCAGCCAAGATGGAGGGAACACTGAAGCTTTCTTT.

The rearrangement joins TRBV6-5 to TRBJ1-2; the D gene is possibly TRBD1 (6 bases). The CDR3 has 13 amino acids. CDR1 is MNHEY and CDR2 is SVGAGI in the germline V gene. V was trimmed by 4 bases and J by 5 bases, leaving 11 bases between them. CDR3 coding DNA: TGTGCCAGCAGTTGGGACACTGAATATGGCTACACCTTC. Translating it yields CASSWDTEYGYTF.

The genes are TRBV5-8 and TRBJ2-1, with 9 bases aligning to TRBD1. With V trimmed by 0 bases and J by 4 bases, 2 bases remained unmatched. The CDR3 covers 15 residues. Per germline, CDR1 SGHTS and CDR2 YDEGEE. Here the CDR3 DNA reads TGTGCCAGCAGCTTGGGGACAGGGGAGTACAATGAGCAGTTCTTC. The encoded protein is CASSLGTGEYNEQFF.

The chain is built from TRBV5-6 and TRBJ1-1; 7 positions match TRBD1. Germline-derived CDR1 and CDR2 are SGHDT and YYEEEE. V was clipped by 5 bases and J by 1 base; unmatched bases: 2. The CDR3 covers 13 residues. The CDR3 nucleotides read TGTGCCAGCAGTCAGGGGGGGAACACTGAAGCTTTCTTT. Encoded protein: CASSQGGNTEAFF.

The rearrangement joins TRBV11-2 to TRBJ2-1; D remains ambiguous. The germline V and J ends were trimmed by 2 bases and 3 bases, with 11 bases remaining between them. The length of the CDR3 is 15 residues. Germline V gene lookup returns CDR1 SGHAT and CDR2 FQNNGV. CDR3 DNA: TGTGCCAGCAGCTTATTCAGTGTCAGCTACAATGAGCAGTTCTTC. As protein: CASSLFSVSYNEQFF.

The gene calls are TRBV9 and TRBJ1-2; TRBD1 is a possible D gene (6 bases). V gave up 4 bases and J gave up 5 bases, with 15 bases separating them. Germline CDR1 is SGDLS and CDR2 is YYNGEE. There are 14 residues in the CDR3. The chain's CDR3 is CASSFDGGLYGYTF. CDR3 in DNA: TGTGCCAGCAGCTTCGACGGGGGGCTGTATGGCTACACCTTC.

This rearrangement joins TRBV3-1 (or the pseudogene TRBV3-2) to TRBJ2-7; 9 bases map to TRBD1. The CDR3 has 13 amino acids. J gave up 6 bases and V 0 bases, and 0 bases lay outside the gene matches. Looked up from germline, CDR1 is LGHDT and CDR2 is YNNKEL (reference sequence). The CDR3 bases are TGTGCCAGCAGCCAAGAGGACAGGGGCGAGCAGTACTTC. Protein product: CASSQEDRGEQYF.

This clone was seen only a few times. The chain combines TRBV7-9 with TRBJ1-1; possible D gene TRBD1, 5 bases. The CDR3 is 13 amino acids. Germline CDR1 SEHNR, CDR2 FQNEAQ (reference sequence). V was pared by 2 bases and J by 11 bases, with 15 bases between. CDR3 nucleotide sequence: TGTGCCAGCAGCTTAATGGGAGGAGGGGAGGCTTTCTTT. It encodes CASSLMGGGEAFF.

This chain joins TRBV28 and TRBJ1-3; 8 positions agree with TRBD1. Per germline, CDR1 MDHEN and CDR2 SYDVKM. With V trimmed by 2 bases and J by 4 bases, 7 bases remained unmatched. This CDR3 region has 16 residues. The CDR3 protein is CASSLPQGANGNTIYF. The DNA for the CDR3 is TGTGCCAGCAGTTTACCTCAGGGGGCGAACGGAAACACCATATATTTT.

The genes are TRBV6-4 and TRBJ2-3; TRBD2 aligns across 10 bases. V dropped 4 bases and J dropped 5; count of bases not matched to a gene: 0. The CDR3 has 13 amino acids. CDR1 is MRHNA, CDR2 SNTAGT, per germline. The CDR3 bases are TGTGCCAGCAGTGCTAGCGGGAGAGATACGCAGTATTTT. Translating it yields CASSASGRDTQYF.

CDR3 residues: CASSRGLAPSYEQYF. The CDR3 region has the DNA TGTGCCAGCAGCCGGGGACTAGCGCCTTCCTACGAGCAGTACTTC. The J gene is TRBJ2-7, the V gene TRBV14; TRBD2 agrees at 10 bases. This CDR3 comprises 15 residues. The ends lost 4 bases at V and 1 base at J; junction bases unmatched: 4. Germline values: CDR1 SGHDN, CDR2 FVKESK.

The V gene is TRBV5-1, the J gene TRBJ1-1, with 9 bases lining up with TRBD1. Germline V CDR1 and CDR2: SGHRS, YFSETQ. This CDR3 spans 14 amino acids. V trimming: 3 bases; J trimming: 0 bases; junction bases outside the gene matches: 0. DNA for the CDR3: TGCGCCAGCAGCTGGACAGGGGTGAACACTGAAGCTTTCTTT. Protein: CASSWTGVNTEAFF.

This clone was counted a single time. The chain joins TRBV2 to TRBJ1-2; TRBD1 matches at 8 bases. The J segment lost 4 bases and the V segment lost 3 bases, leaving 4 bases of the junction unmatched. The CDR3 length is 14 residues. CDR1 and CDR2 from the germline V gene are SNHLY and FYNNEI. The CDR3 loop is CASSEGQEGYGYTF. The DNA of the CDR3 is TGTGCCAGCAGTGAGGGACAGGAGGGCTATGGCTACACCTTC.

The chain links TRBV7-8 to TRBJ2-5; 10 bases map to TRBD2. Germline trimming cut 1 base from V and 0 bases from J; bases unmatched to any gene: 14. The CDR3 length is 20 residues. The germline gives CDR1 SGHVS, CDR2 FQNEAQ. The CDR3 DNA sequence: TGTGCCAGCAGCTTAGAAGCTACCGGGACTAGCGATTTGTACCAAGAGACCCAGTACTTC. Amino acid sequence: CASSLEATGTSDLYQETQYF.

This sequence joins TRBV2 and TRBJ1-1; D is unresolved. Germline V gene data show CDR1 as SNHLY and CDR2 as FYNNEI. Trimming left V 2 bases short and J 4 bases short, with 11 bases between. The CDR3 has 14 residues. The CDR3 nucleotides read TGTGCCAGCAGTGAACTTGAGGTCGGCACTGAAGCTTTCTTT. The encoded protein is CASSELEVGTEAFF.

The chain links TRBV19 to TRBJ1-1; D not resolved. The length of the CDR3 is 13 residues. Germline CDR1 is LNHDA and CDR2 is SQIVND (reference sequence). Deletions cut 5 bases from V and 3 bases from J, with 10 bases between. CDR3 bases: TGTGCCAGTAGTTCCAGGCTTGACACTGAAGCTTTCTTT. Its protein product is CASSSRLDTEAFF. The full variable domain, rest sourced from reference TRBV19 and TRBJ1-1, is DGGITQSPKYLFRKEGQNVTLSCEQNLNHDAMYWYRQDPGQGLRLIYYSQIVNDFQKGDIAEGYSVSREKKESFPLTVTSAQKNPTAFYLCASSSRLDTEAFFGQGTRLTVV.

This rearrangement joins TRBV3-1 (or the pseudogene TRBV3-2) to TRBJ1-1; D gene unclear. The V end was cut by 6 bases, the J end by 5 bases, with 7 bases between. This CDR3 contains 11 residues. CDR1 and CDR2 (germline): LGHDT, YNNKEL (reference sequence). The CDR3 protein is CASRLNTEAFF. Written as DNA, the CDR3 is TGTGCCAGCAGACTAAATACTGAAGCTTTCTTT.

This chain's CDR3 is CASSQGTLNSPLHF. The CDR3 DNA sequence: TGTGCCAGCAGCCAAGGGACATTAAATTCACCCCTCCACTTT. The rearrangement joins TRBV5-5 to TRBJ1-6, with D perhaps matching TRBD1 (6 bases). The V and J ends lost 4 bases and 7 bases respectively, with 12 bases between them. This CDR3 has 14 amino acids. CDR1 and CDR2 from the germline V gene are SGHKS and YYEKEE (reference sequence). Based on the CDR3 plus reference TRBV5-5 and TRBJ1-6, the full variable domain is DAGVTQSPTHLIKTRGQQVTLRCSPISGHKSVSWYQQVLGQGPQFIFQYYEKEERGRGNFPDRFSARQFPNYSSELNVNALLLGDSALYLCASSQGTLNSPLHFGNGTRLTVT.

V usage is TRBV19 and J usage is TRBJ1-6; 7 bases align to TRBD1. Trimming took 8 bases from V and 3 from J; bases not matched to a gene: 1. Germline CDR1 reads LNHDA; CDR2 reads SQIVND (reference sequence). The CDR3 loop spans 13 amino acids. The CDR3 sequence: CASGTVYNSPLHF. The DNA of the CDR3 is TGTGCCAGTGGGACAGTCTATAATTCACCCCTCCACTTT. The full variable domain, completed using reference TRBV19 and TRBJ1-6, is DGGITQSPKYLFRKEGQNVTLSCEQNLNHDAMYWYRQDPGQGLRLIYYSQIVNDFQKGDIAEGYSVSREKKESFPLTVTSAQKNPTAFYLCASGTVYNSPLHFGNGTRLTVT.

The rearrangement links TRBV19 to TRBJ2-1; D is unclear. The V end was cut by 3 bases, the J end by 3 bases, with 12 bases between. CDR1 is LNHDA and CDR2 is SQIVND in the germline V gene (reference sequence). The CDR3 length is 15 residues. CDR3 protein: CASSIVSVLYNEQFF. The CDR3 nucleotides are TGTGCCAGTAGTATCGTCTCCGTCCTCTACAATGAGCAGTTCTTC.

The chain recombines TRBV18 with TRBJ2-1, with 9 bases aligning to TRBD1. The CDR3 length is 20 residues. Losses at the gene ends were 1 base for V and 0 bases for J; bases not matched to a gene: 13. Germline CDR1 reads KGHSH; CDR2 reads LQKENI. The CDR3 nucleotides are TGTGCCAGCTCACCACGGTGGGGACAGGGAGGGCGGATCTCCTACAATGAGCAGTTCTTC. This sequence encodes CASSPRWGQGGRISYNEQFF.

This chain joins TRBV7-2 and TRBJ2-3; TRBD2 matches 10 bases. This CDR3 region has 16 residues. The junction had 2 bases not matched to a gene; V was cut back by 0 bases and J by 2 bases. CDR1 is SGHTA, CDR2 FQGNSA, per germline. The chain's CDR3 is CASSLASGGATDTQYF. Here the CDR3 DNA reads TGTGCCAGCAGCTTAGCAAGCGGGGGGGCCACAGATACGCAGTATTTT.

The chain recombines TRBV19 with TRBJ2-1, with TRBD2 as a possible D gene (6 bases). In germline, CDR1 is LNHDA, CDR2 SQIVND (reference sequence). The CDR3 is made up of 16 amino acids. V lost 6 bases, J lost 0 bases, and 15 bases lay in between. The CDR3 loop reads CASRPVAESSYNEQFF. The CDR3 DNA sequence: TGTGCCAGTAGACCCGTAGCGGAGAGCTCCTACAATGAGCAGTTCTTC.

The chain combines TRBV30 with TRBJ1-2; TRBD1 aligns across 7 bases. V lost 7 bases to trimming and J lost 3 bases; unmatched junction nucleotides: 8. Germline V gene data show CDR1 as GTSNPN and CDR2 as SVGIG (reference sequence). The CDR3 extends over 13 amino acids. This chain's CDR3 is CAFETGLYYGYTF. CDR3 nucleotides: TGTGCCTTCGAGACAGGGCTCTACTATGGCTACACCTTC.

The chain combines TRBV28 with TRBJ2-7; a weak D match, TRBD1 (5 bases). V lost 6 bases to trimming and J lost 7 bases, with 16 bases between them. Germline V gene lookup returns CDR1 MDHEN and CDR2 SYDVKM. The CDR3 contains 13 residues. DNA of the CDR3: TGTGCCAGCAGCCCCTGGGGCCTGACAGAGCAGTACTTC. Translating gives CASSPWGLTEQYF.

J is TRBJ2-6 and V is TRBV3-1 (or the pseudogene TRBV3-2), with TRBD2 as a possible D gene (6 bases). Trimming cost V 4 bases and J 4 bases, with 20 bases left between them. This CDR3 comprises 18 residues. Germline loops: CDR1 LGHDT, CDR2 YNNKEL (reference sequence). The CDR3 spells CASSPNSGELLGANVLTF. Written as DNA, the CDR3 is TGTGCCAGCAGCCCGAACTCGGGGGAACTCCTGGGGGCCAACGTCCTGACTTTC.